The rows below give T cell receptor beta chains drawn from one sample of a study of blood T cells in healthy people across ages. MiXCR, applied by TCRdb to the 5' RACE reads, yields one record per CDR3 protein. The repertoire holds more than 800,000 distinct CDR3 sequences, with around 26% as singletons. The material sequenced was blood. The receptors were sampled from a woman of 80 years or more in good health. CDR3s include the opening cysteine and the closing phenylalanine or tryptophan. The D gene is left open where the match is weak. The size field is filled for only some rows; it gives once, few, many or a size class.

TRBJ1-1,-,-,TRBV3-1,TGTGCCAGCAGCCGCACACACAGGAACACTGAAGCTTTCTTT,CASSRTHRNTEAFF
TRBJ1-2,many,TRBD1,TRBV28,TGTGCCAGCGCCCCGACAGGGAACTATGGCTACACCTTC,CASAPTGNYGYTF
TRBJ2-2,few,-,TRBV6-2/TRBV6-3,TGTGCCAGCAGTTACCGAGGGCCCGGGGAGCTGTTTTTT,CASSYRGPGELFF
TRBJ1-1,-,-,TRBV21-1,TGTGCCAGCAGCAAAGCCGGGACAGGGGGCAAAAGGCCTAGCACTGAAGCTTTCTTT,CASSKAGTGGKRPSTEAFF
TRBJ1-2,many,TRBD1,TRBV6-5,TGTGCCAGCAGTTCAAACAGGGGTGGGCCTTATGGCTACACCTTC,CASSSNRGGPYGYTF
TRBJ2-2,few,-,TRBV9,TGTGCCAGCAGACCGGGACCGAACACCGGGGAGCTGTTTTTT,CASRPGPNTGELFF
TRBJ2-5,-,-,TRBV2,TGTGCCAGCAGTACCGACGCATCCAGGACCCAGTACTTC,CASSTDASRTQYF
TRBJ1-2,many,TRBD1,TRBV20-1,TGCAGTGTTACAGGGGGTAACTATGGCTACACCTTC,CSVTGGNYGYTF
TRBJ2-5,many,-,TRBV20-1,TGCAGTGCTAAACGGGGTCAGGAGACCCAGTACTTC,CSAKRGQETQYF
TRBJ2-7,many,TRBD1,TRBV11-2,TGTGCCAGCACCTATGGGACAGGGAGCCACGAGCAGTACTTC,CASTYGTGSHEQYF
TRBJ2-1,once,-,TRBV12-3/TRBV12-4,TGTGCCAGCAACACGGCCCGGGGCTTCTTCTACAACGAGCAGTTCTTC,CASNTARGFFYNEQFF
TRBJ2-5,-,TRBD2,TRBV25-1,TGTGCCAGCAGTAGGTTTCTAGCGGGGGAAGAGACCCAGTACTTC,CASSRFLAGEETQYF
TRBJ2-1,-,TRBD2,TRBV7-3,TGTGCCAGCAGCCTAATCGCTAGCGGGGGGAGAGAGACCCAGTTCTTC,CASSLIASGGRETQFF
TRBJ1-5,many,-,TRBV6-1,TGTGCCAGCACAGAGAGGGGAGGCCATGGACACTATCCCAATCAGCCCCAGCATTTT,CASTERGGHGHYPNQPQHF
TRBJ2-7,few,TRBD1,TRBV6-6,TGTGCCAGCAGTTACTCGATGCCAGGACAGGGCTACGAGCAGTACTTC,CASSYSMPGQGYEQYF
TRBJ2-7,few,-,TRBV7-6,TGTGCCAGCAGTCCGCTCCCAGGTACCTACGAGCAGTACTTC,CASSPLPGTYEQYF
TRBJ1-4,-,-,TRBV29-1,TGCAGCGTTGCTGTCAGTTCTAATGAAAAACTGTTTTTT,CSVAVSSNEKLFF
TRBJ2-7,many,-,TRBV15,TGTGCCACCAGCAGAGATTTTGGGAGGAAGACCTACGAGCAGTACTTC,CATSRDFGRKTYEQYF
TRBJ1-1,many,TRBD1,TRBV20-1,TGCAGTGCTAGATCCACAGGGGTTGACGGGTTAGCTTTCTTT,CSARSTGVDGLAFF
TRBJ1-5,-,-,TRBV20-1,TGCAGTGCCAAACTGACGGCGAATCAGCCCCAGCATTTT,CSAKLTANQPQHF
TRBJ2-5,many,-,TRBV7-9,TGTGCCAGCAGCTTAGTCGGTCCAGAGACCCAGTACTTC,CASSLVGPETQYF
TRBJ1-6,many,TRBD1,TRBV12-3/TRBV12-4,TGTGCCAGCAGTTTAGAGCCTTATACAGGGGTAAAATCACCCCTCCACTTT,CASSLEPYTGVKSPLHF
TRBJ2-6,-,-,TRBV5-6,TGTGCCAGCAGCTGGTACGCTGGGGCCAACGTCCTGACTTTC,CASSWYAGANVLTF
TRBJ2-1,few,-,TRBV6-2/TRBV6-3,TGTGCCAGCAGTTCCCTCTACAATGAGCAGTTCTTC,CASSSLYNEQFF
TRBJ1-2,-,-,TRBV11-2,TGTGCCAGCAGCTTAGGTGGGGGCTCAAATAACTATGGCTACACCTTC,CASSLGGGSNNYGYTF
TRBJ1-6,many,TRBD1,TRBV30,TGTGCCTGGACCTCGCTCCAGGGGGTCTTGGGTTCACCCCTCCACTTT,CAWTSLQGVLGSPLHF
TRBJ1-2,few,-,TRBV6-2/TRBV6-3,TGTGCCAGCAGGGGACTGCAACTGAACTATGGCTACACCTTC,CASRGLQLNYGYTF
TRBJ1-3,few,-,TRBV29-1,TGCAGCGTTGATGGGCACTCTGGAAACACCATATATTTT,CSVDGHSGNTIYF
TRBJ1-1,few,-,TRBV5-1,TGCGCCAGCAGCTTGGGCGGATCCCCGGGCACTGAAGCTTTCTTT,CASSLGGSPGTEAFF
TRBJ1-1,once,-,TRBV6-1,TGTGCCAGCAGTCCCCAGGGGACGGGGATGAACACTGAAGCTTTCTTT,CASSPQGTGMNTEAFF
TRBJ1-6,-,TRBD1,TRBV7-9,TGTGCCAGCAGCGCGACAGGGTCTAGCCTCCACTTT,CASSATGSSLHF
TRBJ2-5,many,-,TRBV7-9,TGTGCCAGCAGAAGATTAGGGGGGGGTGGGGAGACCCAGTACTTC,CASRRLGGGGETQYF
TRBJ1-2,many,TRBD1,TRBV29-1,TGCAGCGCCCGGACAGGAGATGGCTACACCTTC,CSARTGDGYTF
TRBJ2-4,many,-,TRBV4-3,TGCGCCAGCAGCCAAGATCTATCGAACCCCATTCAGTACTTC,CASSQDLSNPIQYF
TRBJ2-5,many,TRBD2,TRBV2,TGTGCCAGCATGCCTAGCGGGGGTAAATGGACCCAGTACTTC,CASMPSGGKWTQYF
TRBJ2-1,once,-,TRBV12-3/TRBV12-4,TGTGCCAGCAGTTTAGACAAAAAAAGGAATGAGCAGTTCTTC,CASSLDKKRNEQFF